This section outlines one T cell receptor beta chain sequence together with its context. Authors' data handling: Reference gene primers were amplified, and this amplification served to estimate nucleated cell counts. The method was immunoSEQ multiplex PCR; TCRdb's version includes in-frame clones alone and lacks a portion of them. V and J calls plus clone size are reproduced from that table; the DNA served to infer D and trimming. The data show a few hundred thousand clones, around 92% seen once. The germline CDR1 and CDR2 sequences are MNHEY and SVGAGI. The CDR3 runs 14 residues. V dropped 2 bases and J dropped 5; count of bases not matched to a gene: 1. The entry originates in a study of blood T cell repertoires in COVID-19. Study overall: Samples representing acute and convalescent COVID-19 were sourced from the United States, Italy and Spain. The cDNA or gDNA used as material had been derived from T cells, B-cell-depleted T cells, or PBMCs.

The chain combines TRBV6-5 with TRBJ1-4; TRBD1 aligns across 8 bases. The sequenced sample was peripheral blood. The sequence was collected from a person aged 18 to 29 with COVID-19, enrolled during active disease. The CDR3 sequence: CASSYRTGNEKLFF. In DNA form, the CDR3 reads TGTGCCAGCAGTTACCGGACAGGGAATGAAAAACTGTTTTTT.